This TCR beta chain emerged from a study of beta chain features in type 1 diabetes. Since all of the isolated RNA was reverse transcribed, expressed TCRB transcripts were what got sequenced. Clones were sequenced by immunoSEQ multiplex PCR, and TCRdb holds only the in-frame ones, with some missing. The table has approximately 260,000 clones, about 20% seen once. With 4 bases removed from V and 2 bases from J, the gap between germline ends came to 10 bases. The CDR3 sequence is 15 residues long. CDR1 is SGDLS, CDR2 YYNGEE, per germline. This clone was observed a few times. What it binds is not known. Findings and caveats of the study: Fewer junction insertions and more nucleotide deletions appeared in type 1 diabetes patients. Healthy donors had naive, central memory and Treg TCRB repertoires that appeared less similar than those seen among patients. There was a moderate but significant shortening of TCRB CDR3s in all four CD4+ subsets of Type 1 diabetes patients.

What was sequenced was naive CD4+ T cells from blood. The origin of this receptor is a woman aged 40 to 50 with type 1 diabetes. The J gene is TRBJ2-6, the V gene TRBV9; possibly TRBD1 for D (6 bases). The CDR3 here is CASSSQGAGANVLTF. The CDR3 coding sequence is TGTGCCAGCAGCTCACAGGGCGCTGGGGCCAACGTCCTGACTTTC. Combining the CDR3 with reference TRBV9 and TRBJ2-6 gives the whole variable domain DSGVTQTPKHLITATGQRVTLRCSPRSGDLSVYWYQQSLDQGLQFLIQYYNGEERAKGNILERFSAQQFPDLHSELNLSSLELGDSALYFCASSSQGAGANVLTFGAGSRLTVL.